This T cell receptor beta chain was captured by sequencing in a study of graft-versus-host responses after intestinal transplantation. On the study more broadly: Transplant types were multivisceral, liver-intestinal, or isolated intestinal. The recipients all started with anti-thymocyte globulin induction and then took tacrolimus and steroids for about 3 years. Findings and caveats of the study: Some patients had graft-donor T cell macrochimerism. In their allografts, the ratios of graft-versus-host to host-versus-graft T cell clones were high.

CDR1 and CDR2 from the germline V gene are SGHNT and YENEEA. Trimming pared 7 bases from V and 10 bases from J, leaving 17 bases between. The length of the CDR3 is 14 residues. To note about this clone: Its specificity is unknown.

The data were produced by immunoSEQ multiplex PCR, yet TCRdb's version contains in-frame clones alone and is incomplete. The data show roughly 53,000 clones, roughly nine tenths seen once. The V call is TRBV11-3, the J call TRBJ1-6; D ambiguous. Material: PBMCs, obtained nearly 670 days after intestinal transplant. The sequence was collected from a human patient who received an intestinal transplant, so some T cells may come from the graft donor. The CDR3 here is CASTRDAAMSPLHF. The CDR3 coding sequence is TGTGCCAGCACCAGAGACGCCGCTATGTCACCCCTCCACTTT.